This T cell receptor (beta chain) comes out of a study of cytomegalovirus exposure and HLA in healthy donors (dated by TCRdb to the late 2010s). General notes on the study: An earlier analysis of more than 550 of the donors reported over 250 Gb of sequence data and approximately 120 million unique TCR beta sequences obtained from about 170 million T cells. The study aimed to test whether cataloging public T cell receptors could reveal signatures of past pathogen exposure. On average, roughly 250,000 unique TCR beta nucleotide sequences were sequenced per donor among some 420 genotyped donors of the cohort, with 15% to 20% of those sequences being non-productive. The number of typed donors differed by locus: about 629-630 for A, B, C, DRB1 and DQB1; roughly 510 for DQA1; 606 for DPA1; and roughly 490 for DPB1. Donor age, sex, ethnicity and CMV serostatus were compiled together with the repertoire data. The T cell repertoires of around 670 subjects were profiled by immunosequencing and related to cytomegalovirus serostatus. Every discovery cohort repertoire had been produced on one sequencing platform. The study combined high-throughput TCR immunosequencing, statistical association of individual TCRs with disease status, and machine learning to predict cytomegalovirus infection status. Because of strong linkage in the cohort, roughly 5 DR-DQ haplotypes were treated as single units for association and clustering. A later analysis re-examined previously published TCR beta repertoires from 600 to 700 donors and added high-resolution HLA genotyping to investigate patterns of TCR occurrence. In addition to the first cohort of about 650 subjects, a separate validation cohort of some 120 different subjects was used. An early release that covered around 590 HLA-typed donors contained approximately 300 gigabases of sequencing data and around 80 million unique TCR sequences. The genetic ancestry cluster associated with self-reported Caucasian donors included 80% to 90% of the roughly 400 genotyped donors. Both class I and class II loci were covered by HLA typing, at four-digit resolution. Rather than using new phenotypic data, the later analysis identified candidate immune exposures from TCR beta sequences and from how often those sequences occurred across donors. In a later genetic analysis, genome-wide SNP genotypes for about 55% of the 666 donors were used, and that subset was treated as a discovery cohort. To decide whether each TCR beta V gene segment behaved as functional or pseudogenic, an earlier analysis of several hundred of the donors relied on high-throughput TCR beta sequencing.

In total, approximately 690 healthy bone marrow donors made up the cohort. All cohort members were sampled while nominally healthy, although unrecorded immune exposures were likely present. The donor was CMV seropositive and was included in the group of 250 to 300 seropositive cohort members. A peripheral blood sample was collected from each donor, and TCR beta sequencing was performed on peripheral blood mononuclear cells. Genomic DNA extraction from the blood cell samples was performed with the Qiagen DNeasy Blood Extraction Kit. Overall study results and their limits: A later genetic analysis associated a missense DCLRE1C variant with V-gene and J-gene trimming of TCR beta chains, and an independent cohort replicated the association. The classifier was reported to diagnose cytomegalovirus status with high specificity and sensitivity in both the original and validation cohorts. It was suggested by the authors that the approach could potentially be generalized to other disease states and immunological phenotypes. A total of 164 TCR beta chains were listed by the study as associated with cytomegalovirus. The presence/absence analyses assumed that sequencing depth was roughly uniform across donors, and that assumption may not be true. Immune exposure information for the cohort was limited to CMV serostatus. A further reported finding was that TCR beta sequences accurately predicted the HLA-A and HLA-B alleles for most subjects in the first cohort. Linkage disequilibrium might explain the correlated functional status among segregating V segments, but an unknown experimental factor could not be excluded. Some IMGT-functional V segments, including TRBV6-2 and TRBV6-3, could not be told apart with the 87-base-pair reads, so those segments were excluded. In a later analysis, the rate of TCR association differed among HLA loci, with DRB1 alleles having the most associated TCRs and HLA-C alleles having the fewest. A cluster of highly shared sequence variants was judged likely to be a technical artifact of the sequencing pipeline. Because HLA typing was missing for some donors at each locus, association tests included only the typed subset. In a later analysis, HLA-associated TCR beta chains were found to be more clonally expanded and to have lower generation probabilities than equally common non-associated chains. A later analysis associated some 17,000 TCR beta sequences with specific HLA alleles at a false discovery rate of 0.05. Several of the top co-occurrence clusters appeared to be linked to parvovirus B19, influenza, CMV and Epstein-Barr virus, according to a later analysis. While some public TCRs were present in many individuals, most TCR sequences turned up only very rarely across donors. The cohort was sequenced for TCR beta chains only, and without alpha or paired-chain data the features that could be detected were limited. A few of the identified cytomegalovirus-associated TCR beta chains were confirmed in vitro to be specific for cytomegalovirus antigens. In a later analysis, most CMV-associated TCR beta chains were found to appear HLA-restricted, with HLA associations seemingly driven largely by CMV exposure. An earlier analysis of 587 of the donors showed that most TCR beta V segments appeared in productive rearrangements either about 87% or about 30% of the time, which broadly matched IMGT annotations. Compared with the approximately 670-donor mean, donors in an Asian-associated ancestry cluster had fewer N-insertions in productive TCRs, according to a later genetic analysis. Because counts were too low, approximately 15 rarely observed V segments, including chromosome 9 orphons, were excluded from the earlier analysis of fewer than 650 of the donors. When HLA alleles, especially DR and DQ, strongly co-occurred, attributing TCR associations to individual alleles was difficult.

Libraries were built with the immunoSEQ multiplex PCR assay. A mixture of 60 forward primers for TCR Vbeta segments and 13 reverse primers for TCR Jbeta segments was used in the multiplex PCR. Amplification of the CDR3 region of rearranged TCR beta genes was performed with a multiplex PCR assay on genomic DNA. The amplified TCR beta libraries were sequenced on the Illumina HiSeq System as 87-base-pair reads. The authors' pipeline ran thus. A later analysis counted tens of millions of unique TCR beta chains across the 670 or so repertoires, and about 10 million of these chains were shared by at least two donors. Raw reads were error-corrected and collapsed into unique sequences by a nearest-neighbor algorithm in which closely related sequences were merged to remove PCR and sequencing errors. To assign V, D and J gene segments, CDR3 sequences were aligned to IMGT reference sequences. For a sequence to be retained, at least a six-nucleotide match to both a V gene segment and a J gene segment was required. A rearrangement was called productive if the CDR3 had no stop codons and remained in frame with V and J, and every other rearrangement was called non-productive. CDR3 was defined by IMGT convention, running from the second conserved V-encoded cysteine to the conserved J-encoded phenylalanine. The earlier analysis of approximately 590 of the donors excluded any sequence lacking an unambiguous match to a single V gene segment. In an earlier analysis of 500 to 750 of the donors, V segments were called functional above 56.7% productive rearrangements and were called segregating when the between-donor standard deviation exceeded 5%. To diagnose cytomegalovirus status from the catalog of TCR beta chain sequences, a statistical classification framework was built. In a later analysis, V and J genes were assigned by comparing TCR nucleotide sequences against IMGT/GENE-DB human TR gene sequences. In a later analysis, CDR3 sequences and most-parsimonious VDJ recombination scenarios were assigned using the TCRdist pipeline. In a later analysis, every TCR beta chain was defined by the combination of its CDR3 amino acid sequence and its V-gene family, and reads without a unique V-gene family were dropped. As a way to deal with suspected cross-contamination and a sequencing artifact, a later analysis dropped roughly 620 nucleotide sequences that were highly shared and had low generation probability. In a later analysis, a clonal expansion index was calculated for each public chain from normalized within-repertoire ranks of inferred template counts. In a later analysis, generation probabilities were computed with a VDJ recombination model fitted to out-of-frame rearrangements, and the resulting probabilities were checked against IGoR. A later analysis scored TCR-TCR, TCR-HLA and TCR-CMV co-occurrence with hypergeometric tests, applying a repertoire-size bias correction to TCR pairs. To estimate false discovery rates, a later analysis permuted the HLA or CMV assignments 20 times. In a later analysis, co-occurring TCRs were grouped using DBSCAN, and TCRdist sequence similarity was added for clustering within HLA-allele-positive subsets. Co-occurrence clustering excluded repertoires with fewer than 30,000 or more than 120,000 public chains, plus five with anomalous nucleotide sharing. TCRdb's version of the immuneACCESS table is confined to in-frame rearrangements and falls short of the full clone set. An unresolved V gene accounts for under half of the shortfall where checked; the remainder is of unknown origin. For V, J and clone size, that table is used; D and trimming come from the DNA. For this sample the table gives some 180,000 clones, of which approximately 80% were detected only once. Roughly 15% of the sample goes to the ten largest clones.

Per the germline V gene (reference sequence), SGHNT is the CDR1 and YYREEE is the CDR2. V is reduced by 0 bases and J by 5 bases, leaving a spacing of 11 bases between them. From cysteine to phenylalanine, the CDR3 is 14 amino acids long. CDR3 DNA only is kept here, 42 bases in frame from base 1. Regarding this clone: What this receptor recognizes is not known. No much larger clone exists at a distance of one base, and base qualities are not known.

Sequenced: PBMCs. This clonotype was obtained from a woman aged 25-40 years in good health and CMV-seropositive. Recombination linked TRBV5-4 to TRBJ2-5, and the D gene may be TRBD1, 5 bases matching. Read as DNA, the sequence is TGTGCCAGCAGCTTGGAACAGGCAGGGGAGACCCAGTACTTC. Its protein product is CASSLEQAGETQYF.